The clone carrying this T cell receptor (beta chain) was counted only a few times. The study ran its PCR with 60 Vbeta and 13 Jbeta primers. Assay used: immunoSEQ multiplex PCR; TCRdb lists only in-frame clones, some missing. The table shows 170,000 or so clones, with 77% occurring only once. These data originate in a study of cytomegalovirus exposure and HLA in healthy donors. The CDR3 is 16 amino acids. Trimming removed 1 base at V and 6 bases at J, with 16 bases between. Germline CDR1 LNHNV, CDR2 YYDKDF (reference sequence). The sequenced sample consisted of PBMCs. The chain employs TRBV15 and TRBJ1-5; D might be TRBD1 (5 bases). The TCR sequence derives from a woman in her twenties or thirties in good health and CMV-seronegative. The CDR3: CATSRGTLQDVQPQHF. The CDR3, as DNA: TGTGCCACCAGCAGAGGGACGTTACAGGATGTTCAGCCCCAGCATTTT.